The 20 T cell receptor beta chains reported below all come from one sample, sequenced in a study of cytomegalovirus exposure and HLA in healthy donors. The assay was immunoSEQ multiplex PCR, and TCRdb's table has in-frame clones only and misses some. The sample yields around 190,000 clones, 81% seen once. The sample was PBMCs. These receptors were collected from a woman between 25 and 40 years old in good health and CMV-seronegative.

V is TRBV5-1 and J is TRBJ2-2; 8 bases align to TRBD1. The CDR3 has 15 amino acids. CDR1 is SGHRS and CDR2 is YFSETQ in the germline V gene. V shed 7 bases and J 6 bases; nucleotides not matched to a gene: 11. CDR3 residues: CASSLRTGRPGELFF. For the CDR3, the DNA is TGCGCCAGCTCATTAAGGACAGGGCGTCCCGGGGAGCTGTTTTTT. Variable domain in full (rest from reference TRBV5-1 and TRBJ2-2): KAGVTQTPRYLIKTRGQQVTLSCSPISGHRSVSWYQQTPGQGLQFLFEYFSETQRNKGNFPGRFSGRQFSNSRSEMNVSTLELGDSALYLCASSLRTGRPGELFFGEGSRLTVL.

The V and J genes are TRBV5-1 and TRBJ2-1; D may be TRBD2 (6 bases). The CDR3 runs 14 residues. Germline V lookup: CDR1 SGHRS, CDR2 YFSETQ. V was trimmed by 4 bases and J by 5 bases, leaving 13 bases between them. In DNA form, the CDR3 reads TGCGCCAGCAGCCCTCCGGACTACCACAATGAGCAGTTCTTC. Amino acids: CASSPPDYHNEQFF.

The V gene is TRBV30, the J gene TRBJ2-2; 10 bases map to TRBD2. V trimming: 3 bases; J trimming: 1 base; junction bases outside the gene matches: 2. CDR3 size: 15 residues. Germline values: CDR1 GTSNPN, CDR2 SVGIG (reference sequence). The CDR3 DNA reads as TGTGCCTGGAGCCGGACTAGCGGGAACACCGGGGAGCTGTTTTTT. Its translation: CAWSRTSGNTGELFF.

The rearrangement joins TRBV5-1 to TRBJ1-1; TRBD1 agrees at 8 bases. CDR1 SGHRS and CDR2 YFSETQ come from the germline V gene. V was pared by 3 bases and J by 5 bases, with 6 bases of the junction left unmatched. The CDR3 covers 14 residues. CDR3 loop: CASSWITGGTEAFF. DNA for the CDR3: TGCGCCAGCAGCTGGATAACAGGGGGAACTGAAGCTTTCTTT.

CDR3 sequence (DNA): TGTGCCAGCAGTTTATCAGACAGTCGTAAGCAGTACTTC. Translated, it gives CASSLSDSRKQYF. The chain employs TRBV27 and TRBJ2-7; D is possibly TRBD1 (5 bases). Germline V CDR1 and CDR2: MNHEY, SMNVEV (reference sequence). The V gene lost 0 bases and the J gene lost 8 bases, with 11 bases spanning the gap. The CDR3 sequence is 13 residues long.

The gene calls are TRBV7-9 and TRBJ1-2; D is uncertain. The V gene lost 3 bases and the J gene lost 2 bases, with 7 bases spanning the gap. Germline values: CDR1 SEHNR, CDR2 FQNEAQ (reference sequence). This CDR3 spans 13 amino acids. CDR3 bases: TGTGCCAGCAGCTTCACCCAGAACTATGGCTACACCTTC. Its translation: CASSFTQNYGYTF. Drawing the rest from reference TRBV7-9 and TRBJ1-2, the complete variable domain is DTGVSQNPRHKITKRGQNVTFRCDPISEHNRLYWYRQTLGQGPEFLTYFQNEAQLEKSRLLSDRFSAERPKGSFSTLEIQRTEQGDSAMYLCASSFTQNYGYTFGSGTRLTVV.

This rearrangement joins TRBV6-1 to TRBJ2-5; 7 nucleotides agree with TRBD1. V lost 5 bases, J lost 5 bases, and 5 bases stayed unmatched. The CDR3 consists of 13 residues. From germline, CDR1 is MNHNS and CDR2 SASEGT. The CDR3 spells CASSRTGVETQYF. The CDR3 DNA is TGTGCCAGCAGTCGGACAGGAGTCGAGACCCAGTACTTC.

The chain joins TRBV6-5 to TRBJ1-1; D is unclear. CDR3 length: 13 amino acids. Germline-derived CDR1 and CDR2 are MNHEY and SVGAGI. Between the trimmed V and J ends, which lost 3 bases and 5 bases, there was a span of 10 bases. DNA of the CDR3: TGTGCCAGCAGTTATGGCCCGGGTACTGAAGCTTTCTTT. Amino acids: CASSYGPGTEAFF.

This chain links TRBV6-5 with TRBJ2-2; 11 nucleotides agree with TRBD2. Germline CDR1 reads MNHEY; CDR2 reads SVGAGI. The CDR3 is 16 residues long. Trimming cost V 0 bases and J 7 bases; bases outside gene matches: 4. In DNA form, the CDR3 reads TGTGCCAGCAGTTACTCGCGGCTAGCGGGAGGCGGGGAGCTGTTTTTT. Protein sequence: CASSYSRLAGGGELFF.

CDR3 loop: CASSLERGRAEKLFF. DNA of the CDR3: TGTGCCAGCAGCTTGGAAAGAGGCAGGGCTGAAAAACTGTTTTTT. The chain recombines TRBV5-8 with TRBJ1-4; a possible D gene is TRBD1 (5 bases). The CDR3 covers 15 residues. Germline CDR1 and CDR2: SGHTS and YDEGEE. V was clipped by 0 bases and J by 7 bases, with 13 bases between them.

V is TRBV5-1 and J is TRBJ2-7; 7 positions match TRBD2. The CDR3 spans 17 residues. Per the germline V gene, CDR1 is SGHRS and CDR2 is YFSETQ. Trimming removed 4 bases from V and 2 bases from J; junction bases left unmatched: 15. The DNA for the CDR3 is TGCGCCAGCAGCCCGGGAGGTCGTTTCCCCGGGGCCTACGAGCAGTACTTC. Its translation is CASSPGGRFPGAYEQYF.

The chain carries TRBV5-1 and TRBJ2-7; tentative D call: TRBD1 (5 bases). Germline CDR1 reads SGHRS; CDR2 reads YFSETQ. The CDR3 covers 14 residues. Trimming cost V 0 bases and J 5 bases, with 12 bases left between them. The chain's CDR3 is CASSLARVLDEQYF. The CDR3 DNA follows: TGCGCCAGCAGCTTGGCCAGGGTTCTCGACGAGCAGTACTTC.

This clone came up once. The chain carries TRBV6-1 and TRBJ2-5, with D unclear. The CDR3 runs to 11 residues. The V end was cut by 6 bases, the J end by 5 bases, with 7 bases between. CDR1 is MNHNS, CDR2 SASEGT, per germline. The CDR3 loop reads CASRAWETQYF. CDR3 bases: TGTGCCAGCAGAGCATGGGAGACCCAGTACTTC.

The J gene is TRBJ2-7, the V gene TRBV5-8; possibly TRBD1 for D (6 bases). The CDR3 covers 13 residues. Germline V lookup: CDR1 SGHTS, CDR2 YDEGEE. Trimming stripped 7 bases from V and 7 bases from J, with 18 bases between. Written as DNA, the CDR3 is TGTGCCAGCCCCATGGGGGCCTTTCGGGAGCAGTACTTC. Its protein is CASPMGAFREQYF.

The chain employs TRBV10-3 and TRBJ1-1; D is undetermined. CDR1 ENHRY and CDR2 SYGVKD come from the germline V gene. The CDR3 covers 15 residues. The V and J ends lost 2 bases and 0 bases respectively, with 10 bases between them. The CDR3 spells CAISEGVGLNTEAFF. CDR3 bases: TGTGCCATCAGTGAGGGCGTTGGGCTGAACACTGAAGCTTTCTTT.

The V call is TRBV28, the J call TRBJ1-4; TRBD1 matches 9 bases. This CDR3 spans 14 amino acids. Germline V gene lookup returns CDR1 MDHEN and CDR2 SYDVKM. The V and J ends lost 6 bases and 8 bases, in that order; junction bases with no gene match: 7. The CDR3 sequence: CASSRTGVWEKLFF. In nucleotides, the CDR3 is TGTGCCAGCAGCAGGACAGGGGTCTGGGAAAAACTGTTTTTT.

CDR3 DNA: TGTGCCAGCAGTTCTTCACTGGCAACTAATGAAAAACTGTTTTTT. It yields the protein CASSSSLATNEKLFF. The chain is built from TRBV28 and TRBJ1-4, with no clear D. Germline V gives CDR1 MDHEN, CDR2 SYDVKM. The CDR3 spans 15 residues. With 4 bases removed from V and 0 bases from J, the gap between germline ends came to 9 bases.

The CDR3 is CASSPRTSGYNEQFF. The CDR3 DNA is TGTGCCAGCAGCCCACGGACTAGCGGATACAATGAGCAGTTCTTC. The rearrangement links TRBV7-3 to TRBJ2-1; 10 bases fit TRBD2. The CDR3 extends over 15 amino acids. Germline V gene sequence: CDR1 SGHTA, CDR2 FQGTGA. The J segment lost 4 bases and the V segment lost 5 bases, leaving 5 bases of the junction unmatched.

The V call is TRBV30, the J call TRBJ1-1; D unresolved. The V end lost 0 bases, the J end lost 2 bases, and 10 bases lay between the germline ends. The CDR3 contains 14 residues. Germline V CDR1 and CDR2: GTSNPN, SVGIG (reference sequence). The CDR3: CAWSVAPVNTEAFF. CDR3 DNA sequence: TGTGCCTGGAGTGTAGCGCCGGTAAACACTGAAGCTTTCTTT.

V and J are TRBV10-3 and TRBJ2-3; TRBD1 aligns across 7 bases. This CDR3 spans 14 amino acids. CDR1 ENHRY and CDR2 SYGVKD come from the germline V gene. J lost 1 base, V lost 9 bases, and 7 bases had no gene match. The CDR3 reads CAMALGQGTDTQYF. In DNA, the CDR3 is TGTGCCATGGCACTCGGACAGGGCACAGATACGCAGTATTTT.